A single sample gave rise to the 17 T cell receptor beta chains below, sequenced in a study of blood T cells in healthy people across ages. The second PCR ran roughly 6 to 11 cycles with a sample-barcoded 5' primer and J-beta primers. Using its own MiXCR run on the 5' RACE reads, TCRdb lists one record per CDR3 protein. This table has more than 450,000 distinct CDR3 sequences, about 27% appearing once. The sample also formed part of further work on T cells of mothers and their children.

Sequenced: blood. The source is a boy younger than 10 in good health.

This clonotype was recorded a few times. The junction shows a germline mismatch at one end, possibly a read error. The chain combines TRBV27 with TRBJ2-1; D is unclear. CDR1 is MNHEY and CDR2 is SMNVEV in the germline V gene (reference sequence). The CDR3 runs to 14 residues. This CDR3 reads CASNKDGPYNEQLF. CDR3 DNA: TGTGCCAGCAATAAGGACGGCCCCTACAATGAGCAGCTCTTC.

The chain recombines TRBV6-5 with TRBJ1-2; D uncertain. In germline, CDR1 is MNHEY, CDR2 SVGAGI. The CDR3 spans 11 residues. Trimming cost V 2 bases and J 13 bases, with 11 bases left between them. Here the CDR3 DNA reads TGTGCCAGCAGTTACGGAGGAAAGTTCACCTTC. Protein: CASSYGGKFTF.

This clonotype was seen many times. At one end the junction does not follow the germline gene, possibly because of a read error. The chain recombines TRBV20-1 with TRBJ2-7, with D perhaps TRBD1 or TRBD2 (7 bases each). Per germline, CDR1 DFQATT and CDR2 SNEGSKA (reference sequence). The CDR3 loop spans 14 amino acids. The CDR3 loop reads CSAGDPRGGGVQYF. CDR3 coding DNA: TGCAGTGCTGGAGACCCCAGGGGAGGGGGCGTGCAGTACTTC.

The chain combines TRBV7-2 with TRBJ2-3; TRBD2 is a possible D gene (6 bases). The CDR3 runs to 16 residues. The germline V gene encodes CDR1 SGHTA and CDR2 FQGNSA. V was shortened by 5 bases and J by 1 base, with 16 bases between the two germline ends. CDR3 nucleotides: TGTGCCAGCAGCCAAAGGGCCCCGGGGGGCACAGATACGCAGTATTTT. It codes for CASSQRAPGGTDTQYF.

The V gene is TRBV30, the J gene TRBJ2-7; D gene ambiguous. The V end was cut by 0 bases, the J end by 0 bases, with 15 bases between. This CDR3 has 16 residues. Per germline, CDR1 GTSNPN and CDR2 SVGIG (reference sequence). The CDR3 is CAWSVPATSGSYEQYF. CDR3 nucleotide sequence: TGTGCCTGGAGTGTCCCGGCGACTTCCGGCTCCTACGAGCAGTACTTC.

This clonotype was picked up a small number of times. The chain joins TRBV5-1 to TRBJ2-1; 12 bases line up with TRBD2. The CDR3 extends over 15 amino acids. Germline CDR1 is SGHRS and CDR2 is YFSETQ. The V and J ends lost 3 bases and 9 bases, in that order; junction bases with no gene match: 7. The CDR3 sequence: CASSSSSGGAGEQFF. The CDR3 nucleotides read TGCGCCAGCAGCTCGTCTAGCGGGGGGGCCGGTGAGCAGTTCTTC.

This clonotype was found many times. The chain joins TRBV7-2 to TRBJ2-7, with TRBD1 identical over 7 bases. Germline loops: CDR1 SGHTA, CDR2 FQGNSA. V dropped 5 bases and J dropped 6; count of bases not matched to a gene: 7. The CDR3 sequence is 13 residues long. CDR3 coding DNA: TGTGCCAGCAGCAAGACAGGGAACGGCGAGCAGTACTTC. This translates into CASSKTGNGEQYF.

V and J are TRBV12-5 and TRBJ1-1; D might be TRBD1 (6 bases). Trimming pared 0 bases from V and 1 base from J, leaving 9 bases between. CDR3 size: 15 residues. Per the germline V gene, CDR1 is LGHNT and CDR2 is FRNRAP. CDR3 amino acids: CASGLVLTGNTEAFF. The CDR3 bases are TGTGCTAGTGGTTTGGTTCTGACAGGGAACACTGAAGCTTTCTTT.

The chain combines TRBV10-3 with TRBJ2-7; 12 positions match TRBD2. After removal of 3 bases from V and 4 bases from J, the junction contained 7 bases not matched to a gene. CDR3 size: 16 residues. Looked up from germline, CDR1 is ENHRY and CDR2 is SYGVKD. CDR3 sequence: CAISEALAGGPYEQYF. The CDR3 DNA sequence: TGTGCCATCAGTGAAGCTCTAGCGGGAGGGCCGTACGAGCAGTACTTC.

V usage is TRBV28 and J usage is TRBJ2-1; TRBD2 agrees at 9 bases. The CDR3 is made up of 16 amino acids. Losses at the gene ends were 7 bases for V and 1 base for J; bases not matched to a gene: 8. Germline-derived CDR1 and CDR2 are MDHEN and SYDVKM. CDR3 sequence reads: CASIPRLADSYNEQFF. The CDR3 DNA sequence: TGTGCCAGCATCCCACGACTAGCGGATTCCTACAATGAGCAGTTCTTC.

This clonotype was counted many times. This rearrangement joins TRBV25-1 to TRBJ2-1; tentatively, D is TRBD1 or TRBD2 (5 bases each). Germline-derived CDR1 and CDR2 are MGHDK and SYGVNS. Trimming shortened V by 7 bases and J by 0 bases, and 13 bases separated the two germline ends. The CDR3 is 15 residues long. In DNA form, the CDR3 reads TGTGCCAGCAAGGGGACGGGTTCCTCCTACAATGAGCAGTTCTTC. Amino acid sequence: CASKGTGSSYNEQFF.

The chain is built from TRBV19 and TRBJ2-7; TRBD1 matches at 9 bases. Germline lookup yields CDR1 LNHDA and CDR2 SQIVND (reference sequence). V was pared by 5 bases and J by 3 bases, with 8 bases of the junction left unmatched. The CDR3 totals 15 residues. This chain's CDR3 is CASSPRTGVNYEQYF. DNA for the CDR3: TGTGCCAGTAGTCCCCGGACAGGGGTAAACTACGAGCAGTACTTC. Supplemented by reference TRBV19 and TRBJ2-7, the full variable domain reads DGGITQSPKYLFRKEGQNVTLSCEQNLNHDAMYWYRQDPGQGLRLIYYSQIVNDFQKGDIAEGYSVSREKKESFPLTVTSAQKNPTAFYLCASSPRTGVNYEQYFGPGTRLTVT.

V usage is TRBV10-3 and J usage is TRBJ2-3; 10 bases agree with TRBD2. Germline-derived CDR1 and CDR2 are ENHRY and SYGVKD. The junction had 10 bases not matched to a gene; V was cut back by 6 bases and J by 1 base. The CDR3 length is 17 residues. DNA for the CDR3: TGTGCCATCAGAGGGAGCGGGAGGGCCTACGGCACAGATACGCAGTATTTT. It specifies CAIRGSGRAYGTDTQYF.

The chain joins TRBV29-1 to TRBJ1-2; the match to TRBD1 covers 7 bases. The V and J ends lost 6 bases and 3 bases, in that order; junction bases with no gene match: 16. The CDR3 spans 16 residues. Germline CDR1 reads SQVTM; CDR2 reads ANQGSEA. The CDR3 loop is CSVVYVNRGGDYGYTF. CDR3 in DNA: TGCAGCGTAGTCTACGTTAACAGGGGTGGGGACTATGGCTACACCTTC.

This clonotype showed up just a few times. The CDR3 is CASSQTRVWEQYF. Here the CDR3 DNA reads TGTGCCAGCAGCCAAACCAGGGTGTGGGAGCAGTACTTC. The chain links TRBV14 to TRBJ2-7; D is possibly TRBD1 (5 bases). The CDR3 runs 13 residues. Trimming removed 2 bases from V and 7 bases from J, with 12 bases in between. CDR1 SGHDN and CDR2 FVKESK come from the germline V gene.

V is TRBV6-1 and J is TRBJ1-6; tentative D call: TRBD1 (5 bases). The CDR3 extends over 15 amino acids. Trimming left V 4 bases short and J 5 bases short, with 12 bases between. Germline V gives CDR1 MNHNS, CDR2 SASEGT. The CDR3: CASSAGTGDNSPLHF. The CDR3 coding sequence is TGTGCCAGCAGTGCCGGGACCGGAGATAATTCACCCCTCCACTTT.

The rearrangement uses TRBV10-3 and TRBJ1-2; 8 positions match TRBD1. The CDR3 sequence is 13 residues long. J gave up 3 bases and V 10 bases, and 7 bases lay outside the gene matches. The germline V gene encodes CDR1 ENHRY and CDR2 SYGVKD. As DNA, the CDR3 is TGTGCCACCCGGACAGGGCCAGACTATGGCTACACCTTC. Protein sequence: CATRTGPDYGYTF.